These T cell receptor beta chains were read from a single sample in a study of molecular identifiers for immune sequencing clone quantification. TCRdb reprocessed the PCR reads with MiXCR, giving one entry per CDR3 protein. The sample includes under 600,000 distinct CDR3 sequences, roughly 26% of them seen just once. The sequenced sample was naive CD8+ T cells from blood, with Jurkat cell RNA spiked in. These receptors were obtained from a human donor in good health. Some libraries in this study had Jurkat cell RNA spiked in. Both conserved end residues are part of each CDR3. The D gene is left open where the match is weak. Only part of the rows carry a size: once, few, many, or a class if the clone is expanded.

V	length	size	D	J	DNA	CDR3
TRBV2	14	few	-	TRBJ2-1	TGTGCCAGCAGTAACTCCGGGGGCGGCAATGAGCAGTTCTTC	CASSNSGGGNEQFF
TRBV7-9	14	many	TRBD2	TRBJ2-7	TGTGCCAGCAGCTCGGGACTAGTTCACTACGAGCAGTACTTC	CASSSGLVHYEQYF
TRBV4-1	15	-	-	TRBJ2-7	TGCGCCAGCAGCCAGGCGAGTTCCTACTCCTACGAGCAGTACTTC	CASSQASSYSYEQYF
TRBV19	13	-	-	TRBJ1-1	TGTGCCAGTATGGCGGACAGCGAGCTTGCAGCTTTCTTT	CASMADSELAAFF
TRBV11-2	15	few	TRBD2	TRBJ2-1	TGTGCCAGCAGCTTGACTAGCGGGGGGGCGAATGAGCAGTTCTTC	CASSLTSGGANEQFF
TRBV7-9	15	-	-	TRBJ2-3	TGTGCCAGCAGCCCGAGTCGGGGGAAGTCCGATACGCAGTATTTT	CASSPSRGKSDTQYF
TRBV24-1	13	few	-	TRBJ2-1	TGTGCCACCAGTGATTCGGAGTACAATGAGCAGTTCTTC	CATSDSEYNEQFF
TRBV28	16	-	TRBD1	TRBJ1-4	TGTGCCAGCAGTTTATTGGGACAGGGGATAAATGAAAAACTGTTTTTT	CASSLLGQGINEKLFF
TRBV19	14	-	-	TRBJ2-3	TGTGCCAGTAGTATTTGGCAGGGCACAGATACGCAGTATTTT	CASSIWQGTDTQYF
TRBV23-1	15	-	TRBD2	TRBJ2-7	TGCGCCAGCAGCCAAAGACGGGCGCCGGGGGGCGAGCAGTACTTC	CASSQRRAPGGEQYF
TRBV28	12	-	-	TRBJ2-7	TGTGCCAGCACTTCGGGGCCATACGAGCAGTACTTC	CASTSGPYEQYF
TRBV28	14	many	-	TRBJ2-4	TGTGCCAGCAGTTTCGAGTTGGGCGGAAACATTCAGTACTTC	CASSFELGGNIQYF
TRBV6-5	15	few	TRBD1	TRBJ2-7	TGTGCCAGCAGTGCACGGGACAGGTGGGGGTACGAGCAGTACTTC	CASSARDRWGYEQYF
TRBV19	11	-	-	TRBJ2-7	TGTGCCACCACAGAAGGGGACGAGCAGTACTTC	CATTEGDEQYF
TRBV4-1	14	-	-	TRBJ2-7	TGCGCCAGCAGCCAAGTCCAGGCCTCCTACGAGCAGTACTTC	CASSQVQASYEQYF
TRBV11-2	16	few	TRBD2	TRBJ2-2	TGTGCCAGCAGCTTAGATCCTCTAGCGGGCACCGGGGAGCTGTTTTTT	CASSLDPLAGTGELFF
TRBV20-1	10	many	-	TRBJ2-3	TGCAGTGGAAGGGAATATACGCAGTATTTT	CSGREYTQYF
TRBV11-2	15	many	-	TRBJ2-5	TGTGCCAGCAGCTCCCCTGGGACTCTTCAAGAGACCCAGTACTTC	CASSSPGTLQETQYF
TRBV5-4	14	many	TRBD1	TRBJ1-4	TGTGCCAGCAGCGGGGGACAGCGAAATGAAAAACTGTTTTTT	CASSGGQRNEKLFF
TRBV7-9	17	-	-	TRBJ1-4	TGTGCCAGCAGCTTAGCAGGCAGGGGAGAGACTAATGAAAAACTGTTTTTT	CASSLAGRGETNEKLFF
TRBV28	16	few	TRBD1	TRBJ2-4	TGTGCCAGCAGTAGGCTCCGGGACAGGGATAAAAACATTCAGTACTTC	CASSRLRDRDKNIQYF
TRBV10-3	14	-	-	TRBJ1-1	TGTGCCATCAGTGACTATGAAAAAAACACTGAAGCTTTCTTT	CAISDYEKNTEAFF
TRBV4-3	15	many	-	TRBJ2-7	TGCGCCAGCAGCCCGGGGTGGGGGAGCTCCTACGAGCAGTACTTC	CASSPGWGSSYEQYF
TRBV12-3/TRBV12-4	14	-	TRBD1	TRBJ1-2	TGTGCCAGCAGGCCATCCGGGACAGCCTATGGCTACACCTTC	CASRPSGTAYGYTF
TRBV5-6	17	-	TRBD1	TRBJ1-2	TGTGCCAGCAGCCGAACCCCTCCGGGACAGCGCAACTATGGCTACACCTTC	CASSRTPPGQRNYGYTF
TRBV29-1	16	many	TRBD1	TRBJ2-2	TGCAGCGTTGAAGAAGGAACAGGGGGCAGTATCGGGGAGCTGTTTTTT	CSVEEGTGGSIGELFF
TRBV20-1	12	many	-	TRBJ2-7	TGCAGTGCTAGAGATGACAGCTACGAGCAGTACTTC	CSARDDSYEQYF
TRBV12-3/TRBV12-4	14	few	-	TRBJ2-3	TGTGCCAGCAGTCCTTGGGGAGGTTCAGATACGCAGTATTTT	CASSPWGGSDTQYF
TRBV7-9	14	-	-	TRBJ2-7	TGTGCCAGCAGCCCTCCGAGTGTGGCCTACGAGCAGTACTTC	CASSPPSVAYEQYF
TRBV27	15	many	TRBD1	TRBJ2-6	TGTGCCAGCAGTCTGACAGGGGCTGGGGCCAACGTCCTGACTTTC	CASSLTGAGANVLTF
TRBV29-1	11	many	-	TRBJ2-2	TGCAGCGTTTTAGGGACCGGGGAGCTGTTTTTT	CSVLGTGELFF
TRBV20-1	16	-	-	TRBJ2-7	TGCAGTGCTAGAGATAAGGACAGTTGGGAGTGGGACGAGCAGTACTTC	CSARDKDSWEWDEQYF
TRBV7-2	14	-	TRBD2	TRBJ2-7	TGTGCCAGCAGCTTAGATCTCCCAGCGGGGGAGCAGTACTTC	CASSLDLPAGEQYF
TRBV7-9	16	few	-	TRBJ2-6	TGTGCCAGCAGCTCCGGCGTGGGGCTGGGGGCCAACGTCCTGACTTTC	CASSSGVGLGANVLTF
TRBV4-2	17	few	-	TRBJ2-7	TGTGCCAGCAGCCAAGAATACGGGGGACTCTCGGTCAACGAGCAGTACTTC	CASSQEYGGLSVNEQYF
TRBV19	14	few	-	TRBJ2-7	TGTGCCAGTAGTATAGCCGGTCTTGCCTACGAGCAGTACTTC	CASSIAGLAYEQYF
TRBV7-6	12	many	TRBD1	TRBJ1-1	TGTGCCAGCAGCCAACAGACAGGGGAGGCTTTCTTT	CASSQQTGEAFF
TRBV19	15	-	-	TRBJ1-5	TGTGCCAGTAGTATTGGGGGGGAGGGCAATCAGCCCCAGCATTTT	CASSIGGEGNQPQHF
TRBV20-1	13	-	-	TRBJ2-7	TGCAGTGCTAAGGGACGGAGCTCCTACGAGCAGTACTTC	CSAKGRSSYEQYF
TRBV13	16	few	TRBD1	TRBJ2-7	TGTGCCAGCAGCTTAGGTCTGACAGGGGGCCTGGGCGAGCAGTACTTC	CASSLGLTGGLGEQYF
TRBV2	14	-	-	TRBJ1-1	TGTGCCAGCAGGCCCGGTACTCGGGACACTGAAGCTTTCTTT	CASRPGTRDTEAFF
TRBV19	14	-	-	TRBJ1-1	TGTGCCAGTAGTATAGGGGAGGGTTTTGGTGAAGCTTTCTTT	CASSIGEGFGEAFF
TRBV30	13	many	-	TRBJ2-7	TGTGCCTGGGACTTAGGCAGCTCCTACGAGCAGTACTTC	CAWDLGSSYEQYF
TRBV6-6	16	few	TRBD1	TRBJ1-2	TGTGCCAGCAGTTGGACCTTGACAGGGCCCGACTATGGCTACACCTTC	CASSWTLTGPDYGYTF
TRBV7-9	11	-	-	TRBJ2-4	TGTGCCAGCAGCTCCTCGTCAGTTCTCAGTTTC	CASSSSSVLSF
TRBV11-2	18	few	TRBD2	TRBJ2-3	TGTGCCAGCAGCGGCTACGGTGGTAGCGGGAGGGCCAGGGATACGCAGTATTTT	CASSGYGGSGRARDTQYF
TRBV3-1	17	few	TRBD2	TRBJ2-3	TGTGCCAGCAGCCAAGTTCTAGCGGGAGGAATCGCAGATACGCAGTATTTT	CASSQVLAGGIADTQYF
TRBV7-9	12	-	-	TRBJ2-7	TGTGCCAGCAGCCCAAGCGTTTACGAGCAGTACTTC	CASSPSVYEQYF
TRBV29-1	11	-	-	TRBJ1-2	TGCAGCGTCGCCGTCAGAAGCGGCTACACCTTC	CSVAVRSGYTF
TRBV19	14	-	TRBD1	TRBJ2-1	TGTGCCAGTAGTATAGTACAGGGGTTTAATGAGCAGTTCTTC	CASSIVQGFNEQFF
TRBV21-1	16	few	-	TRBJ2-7	TGTGCCAGCAGCAAAGAAAAGGGGTTGACATTCTACGAGCAGTACTTC	CASSKEKGLTFYEQYF